These 22 T cell receptor beta chains originate from one sample sequenced in a study of T cell repertoires in cytomegalovirus infection. MiXCR, applied by TCRdb to the reads, yields one record per CDR3 protein. The table lists roughly 150,000 distinct CDR3 sequences, 20% to 25% of them singletons. These TCRs' antigens remain unknown. Material: CD8+ T cells from cultured PBMCs, obtained from culture after CMV antigen stimulation. These TCRs come from a human donor in good health (CMV status not recorded). Some clones in this sample may be carry-over from other donors' samples.

This clonotype showed up just a few times. The gene calls are TRBV12-3 or TRBV12-4 and TRBJ1-4, with 7 bases lining up with TRBD1. The J segment lost 7 bases and the V segment lost 3 bases, leaving 2 bases of the junction unmatched. The CDR3 is made up of 13 amino acids. CDR3 sequence reads: CASSLGQFEKLFF. CDR3 DNA sequence: TGTGCCAGCAGTTTGGGACAGTTTGAAAAACTGTTTTTT.

J is TRBJ2-5 and V is TRBV11-2, with 7 positions matching TRBD2. The J segment lost 5 bases and the V segment lost 5 bases, leaving 11 bases of the junction unmatched. This CDR3 has 15 residues. Germline-derived CDR1 and CDR2 are SGHAT and FQNNGV. Written as DNA, the CDR3 is TGTGCCAGCAGCCCATGGGGCGGGGGTGATGAGACCCAGTACTTC. Its translation is CASSPWGGGDETQYF.

V and J are TRBV7-6 and TRBJ2-1; 9 bases match TRBD2. V trimming: 6 bases; J trimming: 5 bases; junction bases outside the gene matches: 8. The germline gives CDR1 SGHVS, CDR2 FNYEAQ. This CDR3 comprises 15 residues. CDR3 nucleotides: TGTGCCAGCAGAACCGGGACTAGCAGCGACAATGAGCAGTTCTTC. Amino acids: CASRTGTSSDNEQFF.

The rearrangement links TRBV2 to TRBJ1-6, with D hard to call. Germline CDR1 SNHLY, CDR2 FYNNEI. This CDR3 spans 13 amino acids. Trimming stripped 2 bases from V and 7 bases from J, with 6 bases between. In DNA form, the CDR3 reads TGTGCCAGCAGTGAACAGGAGAATTCACCCCTCCACTTT. Residues: CASSEQENSPLHF.

The CDR3 sequence is CASSLGTIAATQYF. As DNA, the CDR3 is TGTGCCAGCAGCTTGGGAACTATCGCTGCGACCCAGTACTTC. The genes are TRBV7-2 and TRBJ2-5, with unresolved D. V was trimmed by 3 bases and J by 7 bases, leaving 15 bases between them. CDR3 size: 14 residues. Germline lookup yields CDR1 SGHTA and CDR2 FQGNSA.

The DNA of the CDR3 is TGTGCCAGCAGTGGAACAGGCAATCAGCCCCAGCATTTT. It encodes CASSGTGNQPQHF. V gene TRBV6-2 or TRBV6-3 combines with J gene TRBJ1-5; D gene unclear. Germline V gene data show CDR1 as MNHEY and CDR2 as SVGEGT. V lost 5 bases to trimming and J lost 2 bases, with 7 bases between them. The CDR3 extends over 13 amino acids.

This clonotype was counted a few times. This sequence joins TRBV28 and TRBJ1-1; 9 bases map to TRBD1. Per germline, CDR1 MDHEN and CDR2 SYDVKM. The V segment lost 2 bases and the J segment 0 bases; nucleotides outside the gene matches: 4. The CDR3 length is 16 residues. Written as DNA, the CDR3 is TGTGCCAGCAGTTTAGGGGACAGGGCTTTGAACACTGAAGCTTTCTTT. Amino acids: CASSLGDRALNTEAFF.

The chain uses TRBV7-6 and TRBJ2-2; 7 bases fit TRBD1. The V and J ends lost 5 bases and 6 bases, in that order; junction bases with no gene match: 6. Germline V gives CDR1 SGHVS, CDR2 FNYEAQ. The CDR3 runs to 14 residues. The CDR3 is CASSRQGVAGELFF. The CDR3 bases are TGTGCCAGCAGCAGACAGGGTGTAGCCGGGGAGCTGTTTTTT.

This clonotype has more than one count but fewer than ten. The V call is TRBV7-9, the J call TRBJ1-4; D is ambiguous. Germline loops: CDR1 SEHNR, CDR2 FQNEAQ (reference sequence). The CDR3 covers 13 residues. Trimming removed 3 bases from V and 10 bases from J, with 12 bases in between. The CDR3 nucleotides are TGTGCCAGCAGCTTCCATCAGATCGGAAAACTGTTTTTT. Its translation is CASSFHQIGKLFF.

This clonotype was found many times. The chain combines TRBV7-8 with TRBJ2-2; 7 nucleotides agree with TRBD2. The trim removed 1 base at V and 4 bases at J, leaving 3 bases unmatched. Germline CDR1 reads SGHVS; CDR2 reads FQNEAQ. The length of the CDR3 is 15 residues. The CDR3 protein is CASSLGGTTTGELFF. For the CDR3, the DNA is TGTGCCAGCAGCTTAGGAGGGACTACCACCGGGGAGCTGTTTTTT.

This clonotype was counted a few times. The gene calls are TRBV12-3 or TRBV12-4 and TRBJ1-1; 7 bases fit TRBD1. Trimming took 4 bases from V and 0 from J; bases not matched to a gene: 14. The CDR3 has 18 amino acids. This chain's CDR3 is CASSWHGQALPMNTEAFF. In DNA, the CDR3 is TGTGCCAGCAGTTGGCACGGACAGGCCCTTCCAATGAACACTGAAGCTTTCTTT.

A few counts support this clonotype. This rearrangement joins TRBV4-1 to TRBJ2-5, with D hard to call. This CDR3 is built from 16 residues. Trimming left V 6 bases short and J 4 bases short, with 21 bases between. Germline CDR1 and CDR2: MGHRA and YSYEKL. Here the CDR3 DNA reads TGCGCCAGCAGTTCGGAAGGGCGCTTGGTTGGAGAGACCCAGTACTTC. Residues: CASSSEGRLVGETQYF.

The V call is TRBV2, the J call TRBJ2-3, with 7 bases lining up with TRBD2. The ends lost 11 bases at V and 4 bases at J; junction bases unmatched: 9. The CDR3 consists of 13 residues. Germline V CDR1 and CDR2: SNHLY, FYNNEI. CDR3 DNA: TGTGCCGGGTTAGCGGGCCTCCCAGATACGCAGTATTTT. It codes for CAGLAGLPDTQYF. The full variable domain, rest sourced from reference TRBV2 and TRBJ2-3, is EPEVTQTPSHQVTQMGQEVILRCVPISNHLYFYWYRQILGQKVEFLVSFYNNEISEKSEIFDDQFSVERPDGSNFTLKIRSTKLEDSAMYFCAGLAGLPDTQYFGPGTRLTVL.

This clonotype came up a few times. V and J are TRBV5-6 and TRBJ1-1; 8 bases match TRBD1. V gave up 6 bases and J gave up 8 bases; unmatched junction bases: 12. Per germline, CDR1 SGHDT and CDR2 YYEEEE. The CDR3 length is 14 residues. The CDR3 is CASILTGEVSEAFF. In nucleotides, the CDR3 is TGTGCCAGCATCCTGACAGGGGAGGTTTCCGAAGCTTTCTTT.

The rearrangement links TRBV6-2 or TRBV6-3 to TRBJ2-1; 8 bases match TRBD2. V gave up 2 bases and J gave up 2 bases; unmatched junction bases: 11. The germline V gene has CDR1 MNHEY and CDR2 SVGEGT. This CDR3 spans 18 amino acids. The CDR3 DNA reads TGTGCCAGCAGTTACGACCTCGGGAGGGGGGATCCCTACAATGAGCAGTTCTTC. Its translation: CASSYDLGRGDPYNEQFF.

The chain carries TRBV7-9 and TRBJ2-1; D is unresolved. CDR1 is SEHNR, CDR2 FQNEAQ, per germline (reference sequence). The CDR3 covers 11 residues. The V end was cut by 5 bases, the J end by 8 bases, with 7 bases between. This CDR3 is CASSRPDEQFF. CDR3 sequence (DNA): TGTGCCAGCAGCAGACCGGATGAGCAGTTCTTC.

This clonotype was seen a handful of times. Written as DNA, the CDR3 is TGTGCCACCAGTGATGGGGACAGCTATGGCTACACCTTC. This codes for CATSDGDSYGYTF. The chain uses TRBV24-1 and TRBJ1-2, with 7 bases identical to TRBD1. Per the germline V gene, CDR1 is KGHDR and CDR2 is SFDVKD. V lost 3 bases to trimming and J lost 4 bases; unmatched junction nucleotides: 1. This CDR3 has 13 residues.

This chain connects TRBV7-2 to TRBJ2-5; tentative D call: TRBD2 (6 bases). This CDR3 has 15 residues. Trimming removed 6 bases at V and 3 bases at J, with 17 bases between. Germline lookup yields CDR1 SGHTA and CDR2 FQGNSA. CDR3 sequence (DNA): TGTGCCAGCAGACTCAACTGGGGGGTAAAAGAGACCCAGTACTTC. It is translated as CASRLNWGVKETQYF.

This clonotype was counted a few times. V usage is TRBV12-3 or TRBV12-4 and J usage is TRBJ1-1, with no clear D. V shed 6 bases and J shed 1 base, with 18 bases lying between them. CDR3 length: 16 amino acids. The CDR3 protein is CASRTYSRVPNTEAFF. The DNA of the CDR3 is TGTGCCAGCAGAACTTACTCGAGAGTTCCGAACACTGAAGCTTTCTTT.

This chain uses TRBV23-1 with TRBJ2-7; possible D gene TRBD1, 6 bases. TRBV23-1 is an ORF, with its function uncertain. Between the trimmed V and J ends, which lost 4 bases and 4 bases, there was a span of 11 bases. The CDR3 is 13 residues long. CDR3 in amino acids: CASSPGTPYEQYF. CDR3 sequence (DNA): TGCGCCAGCAGTCCAGGGACACCTTACGAGCAGTACTTC.

This clonotype has more than one count but fewer than ten. This sequence joins TRBV6-1 and TRBJ1-6; D is unclear. The germline gives CDR1 MNHNS, CDR2 SASEGT. Trimming left V 3 bases short and J 2 bases short, with 11 bases between. This CDR3 region has 16 residues. DNA for the CDR3: TGTGCCAGCAGTGAGTTAGCAGGTGCCTATAATTCACCCCTCCACTTT. This codes for CASSELAGAYNSPLHF.

The chain combines TRBV7-6 with TRBJ2-3, with TRBD2 as a possible D gene (7 bases). The germline V gene has CDR1 SGHVS and CDR2 FNYEAQ. The germline V and J ends were trimmed by 6 bases and 0 bases, with 13 bases remaining between them. The CDR3 has 15 residues. The CDR3 spells CASRMGGGSTDTQYF. The CDR3 DNA is TGTGCCAGCAGAATGGGGGGGGGCAGCACAGATACGCAGTATTTT. Using reference TRBV7-6 and TRBJ2-3 for the parts outside the CDR3, the full variable domain is GAGVSQSPRYKVTKRGQDVALRCDPISGHVSLYWYRQALGQGPEFLTYFNYEAQQDKSGLPNDRFSAERPEGSISTLTIQRTEQRDSAMYRCASRMGGGSTDTQYFGPGTRLTVL.